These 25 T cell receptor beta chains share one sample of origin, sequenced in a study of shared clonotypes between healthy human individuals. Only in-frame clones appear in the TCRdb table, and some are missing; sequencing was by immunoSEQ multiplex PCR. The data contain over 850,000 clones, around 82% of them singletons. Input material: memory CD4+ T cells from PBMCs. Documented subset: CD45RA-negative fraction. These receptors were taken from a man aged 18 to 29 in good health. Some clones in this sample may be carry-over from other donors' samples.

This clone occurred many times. The CDR3 DNA sequence: TGCGCCAGCAGCCCCTACGCCGGGACAGGGAATTTAAGGGGGATGTTGGAGCTAAAACTGTTTTTT. The encoded protein is CASSPYAGTGNLRGMLELKLFF. The V and J genes are TRBV4-1 and TRBJ1-4; TRBD1 matches 9 bases. Germline V gene sequence: CDR1 MGHRA, CDR2 YSYEKL. The length of the CDR3 is 22 residues. Unmatched junction bases numbered 31, after V lost 4 bases and J lost 10 bases.

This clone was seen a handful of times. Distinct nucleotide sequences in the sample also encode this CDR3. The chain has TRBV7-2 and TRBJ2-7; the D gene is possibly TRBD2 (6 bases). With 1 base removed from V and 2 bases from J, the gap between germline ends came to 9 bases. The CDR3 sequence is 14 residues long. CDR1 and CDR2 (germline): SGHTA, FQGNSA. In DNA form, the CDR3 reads TGTGCCAGCAGCTTAGGTCCGGGAGCCTACGAGCAGTACTTC. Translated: CASSLGPGAYEQYF.

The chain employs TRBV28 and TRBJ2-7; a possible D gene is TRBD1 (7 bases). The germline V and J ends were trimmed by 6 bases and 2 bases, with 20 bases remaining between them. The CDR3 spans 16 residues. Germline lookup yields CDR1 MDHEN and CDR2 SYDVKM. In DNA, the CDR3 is TGTGCCAGCAGCTCCGACAGGGCAAGGGGGGCCTACGAGCAGTACTTC. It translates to CASSSDRARGAYEQYF.

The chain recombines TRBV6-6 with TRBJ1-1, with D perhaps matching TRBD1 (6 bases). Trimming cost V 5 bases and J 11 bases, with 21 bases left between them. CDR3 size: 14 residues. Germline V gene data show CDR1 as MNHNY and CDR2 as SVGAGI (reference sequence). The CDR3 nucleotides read TGTGCCAGCAGTCAAGGACAGTCAAGGCGTGGGGCTTTCTTT. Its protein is CASSQGQSRRGAFF.

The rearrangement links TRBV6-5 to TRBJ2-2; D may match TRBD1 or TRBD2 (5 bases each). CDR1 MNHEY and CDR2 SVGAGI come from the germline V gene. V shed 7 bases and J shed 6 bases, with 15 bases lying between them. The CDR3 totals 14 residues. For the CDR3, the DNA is TGTGCCAGCACCGGGGCTTTGGACGCCGGGGAGCTGTTTTTT. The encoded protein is CASTGALDAGELFF.

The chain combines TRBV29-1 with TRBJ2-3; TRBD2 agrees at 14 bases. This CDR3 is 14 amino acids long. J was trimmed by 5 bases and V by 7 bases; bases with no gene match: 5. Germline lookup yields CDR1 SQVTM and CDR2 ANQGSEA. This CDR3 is CSAGLAGGGDTQYF. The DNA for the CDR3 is TGCAGCGCTGGACTAGCGGGAGGTGGAGATACGCAGTATTTT.

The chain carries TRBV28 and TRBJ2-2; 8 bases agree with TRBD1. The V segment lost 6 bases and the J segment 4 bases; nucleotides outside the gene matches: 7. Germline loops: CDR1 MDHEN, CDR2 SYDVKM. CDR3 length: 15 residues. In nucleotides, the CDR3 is TGTGCCAGCAGCCGCCAGGGGGCTGGCACCGGGGAGCTGTTTTTT. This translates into CASSRQGAGTGELFF.

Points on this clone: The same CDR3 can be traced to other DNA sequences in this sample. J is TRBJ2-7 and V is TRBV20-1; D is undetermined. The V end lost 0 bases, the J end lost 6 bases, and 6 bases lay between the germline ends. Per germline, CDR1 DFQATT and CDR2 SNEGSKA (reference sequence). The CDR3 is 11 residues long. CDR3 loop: CSARDLSEQYF. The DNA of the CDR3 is TGCAGTGCTAGAGATCTTAGCGAGCAGTACTTC.

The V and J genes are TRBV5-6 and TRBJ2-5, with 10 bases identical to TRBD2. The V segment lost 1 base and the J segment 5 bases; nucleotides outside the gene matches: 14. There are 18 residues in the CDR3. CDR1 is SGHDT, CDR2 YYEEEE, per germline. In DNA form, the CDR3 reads TGTGCCAGCAGCTTGTTGGGGAGGGCTAGCGGGAGTAGGGAGACCCAGTACTTC. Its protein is CASSLLGRASGSRETQYF.

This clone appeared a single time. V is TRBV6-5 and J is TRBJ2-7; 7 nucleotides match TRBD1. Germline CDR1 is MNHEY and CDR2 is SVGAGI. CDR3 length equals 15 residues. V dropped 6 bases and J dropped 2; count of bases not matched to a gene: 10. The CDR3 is CASSAQGSGTYEQYF. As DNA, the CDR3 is TGTGCCAGCAGCGCACAGGGGTCGGGGACCTACGAGCAGTACTTC.

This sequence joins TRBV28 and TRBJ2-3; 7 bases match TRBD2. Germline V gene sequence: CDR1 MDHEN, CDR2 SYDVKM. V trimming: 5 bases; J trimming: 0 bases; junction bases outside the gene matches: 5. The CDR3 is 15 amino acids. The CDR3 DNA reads TGTGCCAGCAGTGACGGGGGGATCAGCACAGATACGCAGTATTTT. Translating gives CASSDGGISTDTQYF. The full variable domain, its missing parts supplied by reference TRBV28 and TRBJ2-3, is DVKVTQSSRYLVKRTGEKVFLECVQDMDHENMFWYRQDPGLGLRLIYFSYDVKMKEKGDIPEGYSVSREKKERFSLILESASTNQTSMYLCASSDGGISTDTQYFGPGTRLTVL.

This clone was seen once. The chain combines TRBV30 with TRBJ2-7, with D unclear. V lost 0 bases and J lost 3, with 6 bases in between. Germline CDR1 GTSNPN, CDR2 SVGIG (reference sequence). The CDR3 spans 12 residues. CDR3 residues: CAWSVFLYEQYF. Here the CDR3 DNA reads TGTGCCTGGAGTGTTTTCCTCTACGAGCAGTACTTC.

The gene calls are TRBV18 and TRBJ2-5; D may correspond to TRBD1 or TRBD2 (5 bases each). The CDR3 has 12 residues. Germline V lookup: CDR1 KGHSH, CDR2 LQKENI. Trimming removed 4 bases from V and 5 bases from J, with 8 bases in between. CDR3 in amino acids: CASSLRDETQYF. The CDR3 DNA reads TGTGCCAGCTCACTACGGGACGAGACCCAGTACTTC.

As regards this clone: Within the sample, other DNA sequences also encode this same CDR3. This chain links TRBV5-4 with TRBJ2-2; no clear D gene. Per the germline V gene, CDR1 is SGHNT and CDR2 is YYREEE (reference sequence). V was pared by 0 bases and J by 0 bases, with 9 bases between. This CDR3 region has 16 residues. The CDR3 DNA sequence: TGTGCCAGCAGCTTGGGTGCCGGAGCGAACACCGGGGAGCTGTTTTTT. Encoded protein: CASSLGAGANTGELFF.

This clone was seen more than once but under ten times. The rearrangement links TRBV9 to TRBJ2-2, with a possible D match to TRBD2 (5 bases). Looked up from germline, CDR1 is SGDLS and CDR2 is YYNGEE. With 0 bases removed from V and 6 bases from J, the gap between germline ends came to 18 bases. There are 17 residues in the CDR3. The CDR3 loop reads CASSVATGSRGPGELFF. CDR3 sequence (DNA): TGTGCCAGCAGCGTAGCTACGGGGTCACGAGGTCCCGGGGAGCTGTTTTTT.

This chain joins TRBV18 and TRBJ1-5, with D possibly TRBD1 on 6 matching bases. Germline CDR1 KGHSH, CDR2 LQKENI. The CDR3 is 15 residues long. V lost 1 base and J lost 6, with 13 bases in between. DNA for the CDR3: TGTGCCAGCTCACCACGCGGGCTGGGGGCTCAGCCCCAGCATTTT. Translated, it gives CASSPRGLGAQPQHF. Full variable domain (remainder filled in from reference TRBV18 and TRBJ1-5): NAGVMQNPRHLVRRRGQEARLRCSPMKGHSHVYWYRQLPEEGLKFMVYLQKENIIDESGMPKERFSAEFPKEGPSILRIQQVVRGDSAAYFCASSPRGLGAQPQHFGDGTRLSIL.

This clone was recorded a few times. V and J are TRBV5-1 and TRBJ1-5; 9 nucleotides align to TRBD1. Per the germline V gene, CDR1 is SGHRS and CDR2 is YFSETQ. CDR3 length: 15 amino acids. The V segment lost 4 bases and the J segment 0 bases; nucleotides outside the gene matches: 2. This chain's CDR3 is CASSTGQGSNQPQHF. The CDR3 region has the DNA TGCGCCAGCAGCACGGGACAGGGTAGCAATCAGCCCCAGCATTTT.

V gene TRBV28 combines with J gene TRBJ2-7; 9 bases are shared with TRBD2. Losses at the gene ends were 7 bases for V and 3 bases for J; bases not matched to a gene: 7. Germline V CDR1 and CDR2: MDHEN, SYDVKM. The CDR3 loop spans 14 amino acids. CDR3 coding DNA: TGTGCCAGCACCCGAGGACTAGCGCTCTACGAGCAGTACTTC. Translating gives CASTRGLALYEQYF.

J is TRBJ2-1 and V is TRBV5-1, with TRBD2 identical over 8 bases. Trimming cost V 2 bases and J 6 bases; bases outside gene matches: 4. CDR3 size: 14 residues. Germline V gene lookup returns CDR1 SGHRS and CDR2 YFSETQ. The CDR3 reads CASSFTGGSNEQFF. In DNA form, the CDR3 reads TGCGCCAGCAGCTTTACGGGAGGGAGCAATGAGCAGTTCTTC.

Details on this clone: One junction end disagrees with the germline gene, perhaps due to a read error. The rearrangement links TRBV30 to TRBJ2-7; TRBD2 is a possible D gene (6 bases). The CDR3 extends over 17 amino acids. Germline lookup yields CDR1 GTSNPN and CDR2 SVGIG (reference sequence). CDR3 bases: TGTGCCTGGAGTGTACGTATCGGGAGCGCCCTCTCCCACGAGCAGTACTTC. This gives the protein CAWSVRIGSALSHEQYF.

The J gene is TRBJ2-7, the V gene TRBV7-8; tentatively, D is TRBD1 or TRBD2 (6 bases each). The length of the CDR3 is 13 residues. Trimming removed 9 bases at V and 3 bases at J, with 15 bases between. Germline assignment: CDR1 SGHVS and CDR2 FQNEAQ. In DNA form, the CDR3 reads TGTGCCAGTCGTCCTAGGGGGGTCTACGAGCAGTACTTC. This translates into CASRPRGVYEQYF.

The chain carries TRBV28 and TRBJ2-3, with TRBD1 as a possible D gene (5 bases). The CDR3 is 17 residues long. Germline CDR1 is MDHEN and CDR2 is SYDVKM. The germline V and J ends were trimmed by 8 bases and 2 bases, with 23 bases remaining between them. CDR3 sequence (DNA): TGTGCCAGCCTTCAAATAAGACAGAGTTACCCCACAGATACGCAGTATTTT. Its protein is CASLQIRQSYPTDTQYF.

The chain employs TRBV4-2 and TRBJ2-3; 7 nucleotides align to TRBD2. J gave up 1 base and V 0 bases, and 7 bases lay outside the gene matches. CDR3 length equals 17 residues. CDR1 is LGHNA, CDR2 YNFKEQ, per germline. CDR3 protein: CASSQENGRIGTDTQYF. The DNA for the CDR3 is TGTGCCAGCAGCCAAGAAAACGGGAGGATTGGCACAGATACGCAGTATTTT.

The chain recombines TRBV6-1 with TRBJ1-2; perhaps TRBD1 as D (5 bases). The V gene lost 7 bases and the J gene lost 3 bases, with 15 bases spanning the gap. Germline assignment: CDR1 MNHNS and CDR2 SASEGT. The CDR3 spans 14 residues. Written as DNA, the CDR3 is TGTGCCAGCATCCCCTCGACAGAATACTATGGCTACACCTTC. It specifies CASIPSTEYYGYTF.

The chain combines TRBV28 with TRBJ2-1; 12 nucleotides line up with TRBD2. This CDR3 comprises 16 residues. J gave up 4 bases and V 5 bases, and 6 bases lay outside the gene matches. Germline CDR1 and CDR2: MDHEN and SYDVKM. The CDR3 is CASSPRTSGMYNEQFF. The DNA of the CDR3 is TGTGCCAGCAGTCCCCGGACTAGCGGGATGTACAATGAGCAGTTCTTC.